Following are 10 T cell receptor beta chains from one sample sequenced in a study of stem cell transplantation in POMP-related autoinflammatory disease. Measured with immunoSEQ multiplex PCR; TCRdb has only the in-frame clones, and not every one. The repertoire has roughly 70,000 clones, roughly 88% of them found once; the top ten carry 0.5% to 0.85%. Sample: CD4+ T cells from PBMCs, taken after stem cell transplantation. The receptor source for this set is a human patient with POMP-related autoinflammation and immune dysregulation (PRAID). The graft donor may have given rise to some T cells.

The V call is TRBV18, the J call TRBJ2-3; D is ambiguous. The CDR3 is made up of 12 amino acids. V dropped 0 bases and J dropped 5 bases, with 3 bases sitting between them. Germline V gene data show CDR1 as KGHSH and CDR2 as LQKENI. CDR3 bases: TGTGCCAGCTCACCACCGGGAGATACGCAGTATTTT. Residues: CASSPPGDTQYF.

The J gene is TRBJ1-2, the V gene TRBV7-9; D may be TRBD1 (6 bases). CDR1 and CDR2 from the germline V gene are SEHNR and FQNEAQ (reference sequence). The CDR3 contains 14 residues. The V end was cut by 9 bases, the J end by 5 bases, with 19 bases between. Here the CDR3 DNA reads TGTGCCAGGTCCCCTCGGACAGAAAAATATGGCTACACCTTC. Its protein is CARSPRTEKYGYTF.

The V gene is TRBV6-5, the J gene TRBJ2-7; TRBD1 matches 10 bases. The CDR3 loop spans 14 amino acids. V shed 6 bases and J 8 bases; nucleotides not matched to a gene: 10. Germline V gene sequence: CDR1 MNHEY, CDR2 SVGAGI. The DNA of the CDR3 is TGTGCCAGCAGCACGGGACAGGGGACGGGCAAGCAGTACTTC. Protein product: CASSTGQGTGKQYF.

The CDR3 is CASSHLRNTQYF. CDR3 nucleotide sequence: TGTGCCAGCAGCCATCTACGCAATACGCAGTATTTT. The chain combines TRBV3-1 (or the pseudogene TRBV3-2) with TRBJ2-3; D unresolved. The CDR3 contains 12 residues. V lost 3 bases to trimming and J lost 7 bases, with 8 bases between them. Germline loops: CDR1 LGHDT, CDR2 YNNKEL (reference sequence).

This clone is a singleton in its sample. The chain employs TRBV2 and TRBJ1-5; TRBD1 matches at 10 bases. Looked up from germline, CDR1 is SNHLY and CDR2 is FYNNEI. CDR3 length equals 15 residues. Trimming removed 6 bases from V and 2 bases from J; junction bases left unmatched: 4. CDR3 coding DNA: TGTGCCAGCAGACTCGGGACAGGGGGCAATCAGCCCCAGCATTTT. As protein: CASRLGTGGNQPQHF.

This chain links TRBV4-2 with TRBJ1-6; D gene ambiguous. Trimming removed 0 bases from V and 5 bases from J, with 11 bases in between. The CDR3 is 16 amino acids. Germline V gives CDR1 LGHNA, CDR2 YNFKEQ. The CDR3 region is CASSQDPQTNNSPLHF. CDR3 nucleotides: TGTGCCAGCAGCCAAGATCCCCAGACAAATAATTCACCCCTCCACTTT.

The rearrangement uses TRBV4-1 and TRBJ1-3; no clear D. V lost 5 bases to trimming and J lost 0 bases, with 20 bases between them. Looked up from germline, CDR1 is MGHRA and CDR2 is YSYEKL. This CDR3 is built from 18 residues. CDR3 sequence (DNA): TGCGCCAGCAGCTCACGTCACGGCAGCACTTACTCTGGAAACACCATATATTTT. It is translated as CASSSRHGSTYSGNTIYF.

V is TRBV5-1 and J is TRBJ1-2, with D tentatively TRBD1 (5 bases). This CDR3 region has 14 residues. CDR1 and CDR2 from the germline V gene are SGHRS and YFSETQ. V lost 3 bases, J lost 10 bases, and 19 bases lay in between. This CDR3 is CASSSGGGEKDYTF. The CDR3 region has the DNA TGCGCCAGCAGCTCCGGGGGAGGGGAAAAAGACTACACCTTC.

The genes are TRBV10-2 and TRBJ2-5; 11 nucleotides match TRBD2. There are 17 residues in the CDR3. J was trimmed by 2 bases and V by 4 bases; bases with no gene match: 9. Germline V gives CDR1 WSHSY, CDR2 SAAADI. CDR3 amino acids: CASSARRLAGRQETQYF. The CDR3, as DNA: TGCGCCAGCAGTGCCCGCCGACTAGCGGGAAGACAAGAGACCCAGTACTTC.

This clone has only one observation. The chain joins TRBV5-6 to TRBJ2-3, with 9 bases fitting TRBD2. With 4 bases clipped from V and 1 base from J, the junction kept 7 bases outside the gene matches. Germline V gives CDR1 SGHDT, CDR2 YYEEEE. The CDR3 is 16 residues long. The CDR3, as DNA: TGTGCCAGCAGCGGACGACTAGCGGAGGGCACAGATACGCAGTATTTT. It yields the protein CASSGRLAEGTDTQYF.